This T cell receptor (beta chain) was sequenced for a study of blood T cell repertoires in COVID-19. Cohorts were assigned according to the clinical history that participants reported. TCRdb's copy holds only in-frame clones and misses some; the assay was immunoSEQ multiplex PCR. Of 200,000 to 250,000 clones in the sample, 70% to 90% are singletons; the top ten hold around 9.2%. There are 13 residues in the CDR3. In germline, CDR1 is SGHKS, CDR2 YYEKEE (reference sequence). V was trimmed by 4 bases and J by 0 bases, leaving 7 bases between them. Sequencing was performed on PBMCs or T cells enriched from blood (not recorded which). The chain employs TRBV5-5 and TRBJ1-2; D unclear. The sequence derives from a man aged 40-49 years who had recovered from COVID-19. The CDR3, as DNA: TGTGCCAGCAGCCCGTCCCCTAACTATGGCTACACCTTC. This sequence encodes CASSPSPNYGYTF. Combining the CDR3 with reference TRBV5-5 and TRBJ1-2 gives the whole variable domain DAGVTQSPTHLIKTRGQQVTLRCSPISGHKSVSWYQQVLGQGPQFIFQYYEKEERGRGNFPDRFSARQFPNYSSELNVNALLLGDSALYLCASSPSPNYGYTFGSGTRLTVV.